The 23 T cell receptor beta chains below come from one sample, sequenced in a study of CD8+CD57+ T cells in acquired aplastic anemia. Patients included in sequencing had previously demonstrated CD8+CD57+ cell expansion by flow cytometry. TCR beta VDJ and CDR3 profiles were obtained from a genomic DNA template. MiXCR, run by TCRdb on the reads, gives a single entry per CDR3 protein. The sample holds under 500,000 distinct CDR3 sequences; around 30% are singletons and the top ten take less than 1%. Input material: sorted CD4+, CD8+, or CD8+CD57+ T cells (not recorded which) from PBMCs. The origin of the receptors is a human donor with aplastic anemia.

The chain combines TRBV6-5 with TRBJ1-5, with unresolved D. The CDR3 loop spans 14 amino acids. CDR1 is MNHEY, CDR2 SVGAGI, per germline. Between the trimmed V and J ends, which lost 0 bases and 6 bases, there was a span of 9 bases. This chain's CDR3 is CASSYSVGSQPQHF. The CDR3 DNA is TGTGCCAGCAGTTACTCGGTGGGAAGTCAGCCCCAGCATTTT.

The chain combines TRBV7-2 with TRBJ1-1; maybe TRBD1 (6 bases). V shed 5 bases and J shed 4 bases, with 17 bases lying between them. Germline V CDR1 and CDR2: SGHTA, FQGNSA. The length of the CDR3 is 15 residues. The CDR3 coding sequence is TGTGCCAGCAGCAGCCATAGTGGGGGCGGCACTGAAGCTTTCTTT. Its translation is CASSSHSGGGTEAFF.

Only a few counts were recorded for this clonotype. The CDR3 DNA follows: TGTGCCAGAGACCGTCGACGCGAGCAGTACTTC. This gives the protein CARDRRREQYF. V is TRBV28 and J is TRBJ2-7, with D uncertain. CDR1 MDHEN and CDR2 SYDVKM come from the germline V gene. Trimming removed 9 bases at V and 6 bases at J, with 12 bases between. The CDR3 has 11 residues.

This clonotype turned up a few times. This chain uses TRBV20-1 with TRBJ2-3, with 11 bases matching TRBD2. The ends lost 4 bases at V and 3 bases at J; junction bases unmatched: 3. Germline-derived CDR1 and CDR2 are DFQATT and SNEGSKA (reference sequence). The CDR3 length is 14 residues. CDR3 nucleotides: TGCAGTGCTACCGGGACTAGCGGTACAGATACGCAGTATTTT. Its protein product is CSATGTSGTDTQYF.

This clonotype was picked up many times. As DNA, the CDR3 is TGTGCCAGCAGCCCCCACCGGGACAGAAATTCACCCCTCCACTTT. Its protein is CASSPHRDRNSPLHF. This chain uses TRBV9 with TRBJ1-6; 7 bases match TRBD1. The CDR3 extends over 15 amino acids. Germline CDR1 and CDR2: SGDLS and YYNGEE. V shed 4 bases, J shed 7 bases, and the junction held 8 bases outside the gene matches. The full variable domain, in which reference TRBV9 and TRBJ1-6 provide the parts outside the CDR3, is DSGVTQTPKHLITATGQRVTLRCSPRSGDLSVYWYQQSLDQGLQFLIQYYNGEERAKGNILERFSAQQFPDLHSELNLSSLELGDSALYFCASSPHRDRNSPLHFGNGTRLTVT.

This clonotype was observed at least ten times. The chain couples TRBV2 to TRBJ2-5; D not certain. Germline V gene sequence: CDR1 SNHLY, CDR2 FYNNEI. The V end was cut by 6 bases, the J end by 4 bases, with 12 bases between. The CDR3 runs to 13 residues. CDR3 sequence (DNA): TGTGCCAGCAGCTCTTCCTGGGGAGAGACCCAGTACTTC. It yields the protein CASSSSWGETQYF.

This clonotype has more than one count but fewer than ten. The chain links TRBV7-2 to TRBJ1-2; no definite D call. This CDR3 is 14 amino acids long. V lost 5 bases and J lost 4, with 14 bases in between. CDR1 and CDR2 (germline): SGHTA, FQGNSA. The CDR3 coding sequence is TGTGCCAGCAGCAACACACTCATGAGCTATGGCTACACCTTC. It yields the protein CASSNTLMSYGYTF. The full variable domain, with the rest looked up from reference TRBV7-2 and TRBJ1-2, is GAGVSQSPSNKVTEKGKDVELRCDPISGHTALYWYRQSLGQGLEFLIYFQGNSAPDKSGLPSDRFSAERTGGSVSTLTIQRTQQEDSAVYLCASSNTLMSYGYTFGSGTRLTVV.

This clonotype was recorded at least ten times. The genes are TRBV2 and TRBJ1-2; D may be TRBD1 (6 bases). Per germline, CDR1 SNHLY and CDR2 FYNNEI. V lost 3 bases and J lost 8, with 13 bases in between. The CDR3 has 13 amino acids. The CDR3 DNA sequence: TGTGCCAGCAGTGATGGGGGCGCTGTGGGCTACACCTTC. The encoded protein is CASSDGGAVGYTF. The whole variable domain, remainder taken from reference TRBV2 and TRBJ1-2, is EPEVTQTPSHQVTQMGQEVILRCVPISNHLYFYWYRQILGQKVEFLVSFYNNEISEKSEIFDDQFSVERPDGSNFTLKIRSTKLEDSAMYFCASSDGGAVGYTFGSGTRLTVV.

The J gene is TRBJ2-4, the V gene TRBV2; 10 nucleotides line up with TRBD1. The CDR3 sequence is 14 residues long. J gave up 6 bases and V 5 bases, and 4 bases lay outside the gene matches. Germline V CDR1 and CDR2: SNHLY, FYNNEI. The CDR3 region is CASSWDRGRNIQYF. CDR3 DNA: TGTGCCAGCAGTTGGGACAGGGGACGAAACATTCAGTACTTC. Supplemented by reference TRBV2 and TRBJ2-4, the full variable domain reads EPEVTQTPSHQVTQMGQEVILRCVPISNHLYFYWYRQILGQKVEFLVSFYNNEISEKSEIFDDQFSVERPDGSNFTLKIRSTKLEDSAMYFCASSWDRGRNIQYFGAGTRLSVL.

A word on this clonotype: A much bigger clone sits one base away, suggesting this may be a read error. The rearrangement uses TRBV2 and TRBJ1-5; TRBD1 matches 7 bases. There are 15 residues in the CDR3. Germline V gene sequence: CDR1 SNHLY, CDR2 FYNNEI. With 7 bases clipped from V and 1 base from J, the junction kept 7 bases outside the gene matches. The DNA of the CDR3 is TGTGCCAGCATAAAGGACAGGAGGAGCAATCAGCCCCAGCATTTT. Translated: CASIKDRRSNQPQHF.

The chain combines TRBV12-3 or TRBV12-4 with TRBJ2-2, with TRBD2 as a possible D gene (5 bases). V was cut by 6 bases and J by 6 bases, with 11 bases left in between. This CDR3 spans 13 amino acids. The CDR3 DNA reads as TGTGCCAGCAGAGCCCTAGCATCCGGGGAGCTGTTTTTT. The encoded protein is CASRALASGELFF.

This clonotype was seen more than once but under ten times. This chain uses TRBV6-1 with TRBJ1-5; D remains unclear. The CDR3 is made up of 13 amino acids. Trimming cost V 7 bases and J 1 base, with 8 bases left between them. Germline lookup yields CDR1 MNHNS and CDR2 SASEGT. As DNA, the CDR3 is TGTGCCAGCAAGGTCTCGAGCAATCAGCCCCAGCATTTT. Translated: CASKVSSNQPQHF.

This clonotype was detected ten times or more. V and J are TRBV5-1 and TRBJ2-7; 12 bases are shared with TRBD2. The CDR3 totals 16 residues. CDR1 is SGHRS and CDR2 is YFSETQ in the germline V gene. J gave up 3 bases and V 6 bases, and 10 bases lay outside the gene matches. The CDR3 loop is CASMRSASGRDYEQYF. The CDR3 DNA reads TGCGCCAGCATGAGGTCTGCTAGCGGGAGGGACTACGAGCAGTACTTC.

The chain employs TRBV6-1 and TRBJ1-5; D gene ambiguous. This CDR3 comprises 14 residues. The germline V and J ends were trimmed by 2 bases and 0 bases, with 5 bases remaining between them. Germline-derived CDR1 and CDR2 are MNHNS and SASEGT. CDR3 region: CASSESASNQPQHF. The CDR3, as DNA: TGTGCCAGCAGTGAATCTGCTAGCAATCAGCCCCAGCATTTT.

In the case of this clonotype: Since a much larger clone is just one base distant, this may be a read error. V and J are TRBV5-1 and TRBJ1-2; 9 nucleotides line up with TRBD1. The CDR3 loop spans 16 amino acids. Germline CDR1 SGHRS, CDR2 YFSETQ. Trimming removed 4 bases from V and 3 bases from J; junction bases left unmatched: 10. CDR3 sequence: CASSLQTGQGDYGYTF. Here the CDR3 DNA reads TGCGCCAGCAGCCTGCAAACGGGACAGGGAGACTATGGCTACACCTTC.

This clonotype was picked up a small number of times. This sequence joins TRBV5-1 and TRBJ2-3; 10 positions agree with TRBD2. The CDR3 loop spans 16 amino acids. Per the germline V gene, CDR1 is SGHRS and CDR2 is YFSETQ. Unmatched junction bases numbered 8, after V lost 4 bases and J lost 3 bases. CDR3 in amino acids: CASSGMTSGLTDTQYF. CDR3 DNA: TGCGCCAGCAGCGGGATGACTAGCGGGTTAACAGATACGCAGTATTTT.

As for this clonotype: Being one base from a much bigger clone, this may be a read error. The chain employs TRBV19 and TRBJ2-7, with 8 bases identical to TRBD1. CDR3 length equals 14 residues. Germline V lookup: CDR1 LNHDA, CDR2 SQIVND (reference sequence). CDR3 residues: CAGSLTGVSYEQYF. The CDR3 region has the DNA TGTGCCGGTAGTTTGACAGGGGTCTCCTACGAGCAGTACTTC.

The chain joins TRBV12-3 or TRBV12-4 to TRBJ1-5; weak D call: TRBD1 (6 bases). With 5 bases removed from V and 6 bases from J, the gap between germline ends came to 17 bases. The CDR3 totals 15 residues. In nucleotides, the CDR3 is TGTGCCAGCAGTATCTTGGGGGGGACAAGTCAGCCCCAGCATTTT. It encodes CASSILGGTSQPQHF.

CDR3 protein: CASSLTGGQGFSNQPQHF. In DNA form, the CDR3 reads TGTGCCAGCAGCTTAACGGGGGGACAGGGGTTTAGCAATCAGCCCCAGCATTTT. The J gene is TRBJ1-5, the V gene TRBV11-1; 10 nucleotides agree with TRBD1. Germline CDR1 and CDR2: SGHAT and FQDESV (reference sequence). With 2 bases clipped from V and 0 bases from J, the junction kept 7 bases outside the gene matches. CDR3 size: 18 residues. The full variable domain, completed using reference TRBV11-1 and TRBJ1-5, is EAEVAQSPRYKITEKSQAVAFWCDPISGHATLYWYRQILGQGPELLVQFQDESVVDDSQLPKDRFSAERLKGVDSTLKIQPAELGDSAMYLCASSLTGGQGFSNQPQHFGDGTRLSIL.

The CDR3 DNA reads TGTGCCTGGAGTGACTGGGTGAACACTGAAGCTTTCTTT. It yields the protein CAWSDWVNTEAFF. This sequence joins TRBV30 and TRBJ1-1; no clear D gene. The V gene's germline CDR1 is GTSNPN and CDR2 SVGIG (reference sequence). The CDR3 is 13 residues long. V lost 1 base to trimming and J lost 0 bases, with 6 bases between them.

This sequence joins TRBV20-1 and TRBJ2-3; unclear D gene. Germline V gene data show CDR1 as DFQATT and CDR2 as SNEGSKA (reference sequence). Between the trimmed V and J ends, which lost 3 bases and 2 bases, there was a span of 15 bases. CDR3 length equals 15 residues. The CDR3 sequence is CSARPTADNTDTQYF. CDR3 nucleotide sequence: TGCAGTGCTAGGCCGACCGCAGACAACACAGATACGCAGTATTTT.

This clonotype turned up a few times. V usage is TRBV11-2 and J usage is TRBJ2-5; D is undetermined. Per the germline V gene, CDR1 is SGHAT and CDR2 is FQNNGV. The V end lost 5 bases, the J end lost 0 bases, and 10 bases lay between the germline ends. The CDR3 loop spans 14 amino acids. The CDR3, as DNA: TGTGCCAGCAGCCCCGGACCTAACCAAGAGACCCAGTACTTC. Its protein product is CASSPGPNQETQYF.

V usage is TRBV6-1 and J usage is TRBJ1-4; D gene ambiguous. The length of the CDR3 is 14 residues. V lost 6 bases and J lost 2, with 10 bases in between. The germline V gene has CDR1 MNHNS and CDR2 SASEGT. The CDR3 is CASRRGRTNEKLFF. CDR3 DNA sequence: TGTGCCAGCAGACGCGGACGGACTAATGAAAAACTGTTTTTT.